This passage covers 26 T cell receptor beta chains from one sample sequenced in a study of T-cell reconstitution after alpha-beta-depleted transplantation in children. Unique molecular identifiers were incorporated during preparation of the TCRbeta library. TCRdb reanalysed the PCR reads using MiXCR and keeps one entry per CDR3 protein. The sample yields about 590,000 distinct CDR3 sequences, 13% seen once. The sequencing used PBMCs, mostly from graft donor cells, collected 360 days after TCRalphabeta/CD19-depleted stem cell transplant. The receptors derive from a male patient younger than 18 who had a stem cell transplant for acute myeloid leukemia, so the T cells may come from the graft donor.

The sample holds a few counts of this clonotype. CDR3 protein: CASSLGSLAGEQYF. In DNA form, the CDR3 reads TGTGCCAGCAGTTTGGGATCATTAGCGGGGGAGCAGTACTTC. The rearrangement joins TRBV27 to TRBJ2-7; 8 nucleotides line up with TRBD2. Germline CDR1 reads MNHEY; CDR2 reads SMNVEV (reference sequence). V was pared by 3 bases and J by 7 bases, with 8 bases of the junction left unmatched. The CDR3 covers 14 residues.

This clonotype showed up just a few times. V and J are TRBV9 and TRBJ2-4, with unresolved D. CDR1 is SGDLS, CDR2 YYNGEE, per germline. V lost 3 bases and J 7 bases, leaving 2 bases between the germline ends. CDR3 length equals 10 residues. The CDR3 spells CASSENIQYF. CDR3 DNA: TGTGCCAGCAGCGAGAACATTCAGTACTTC.

The rearrangement joins TRBV12-3 or TRBV12-4 to TRBJ2-1; 7 nucleotides match TRBD1. Trimming removed 4 bases from V and 8 bases from J; junction bases left unmatched: 11. The CDR3 runs 15 residues. This CDR3 reads CASSSVRGLFDEQFF. In DNA form, the CDR3 reads TGTGCCAGCAGTTCAGTGAGGGGGCTATTCGATGAGCAGTTCTTC.

Many counts were recorded for this clonotype. The chain joins TRBV29-1 to TRBJ2-7; D not certain. With 6 bases removed from V and 2 bases from J, the gap between germline ends came to 8 bases. The CDR3 totals 11 residues. Germline V CDR1 and CDR2: SQVTM, ANQGSEA. CDR3 in DNA: TGCAGCGTGGTGACAACCTACGAGCAGTACTTC. As protein: CSVVTTYEQYF.

This clonotype appeared many times. The chain employs TRBV10-3 and TRBJ2-5, with D uncertain. CDR1 and CDR2 from the germline V gene are ENHRY and SYGVKD. V was shortened by 10 bases and J by 2 bases, with 8 bases between the two germline ends. The CDR3 spans 11 residues. The CDR3 sequence: CATSAQETQYF. The CDR3 DNA follows: TGTGCCACCTCGGCGCAAGAGACCCAGTACTTC.

This clonotype showed up just a few times. The V gene is TRBV28, the J gene TRBJ1-1; no clear D. This CDR3 region has 11 residues. The germline V gene has CDR1 MDHEN and CDR2 SYDVKM. Trimming shortened V by 6 bases and J by 7 bases, and 9 bases separated the two germline ends. The CDR3 is CASRKAVEAFF. DNA for the CDR3: TGTGCCAGCAGAAAGGCAGTTGAAGCTTTCTTT.

This clonotype has at least ten counts. The chain employs TRBV7-6 and TRBJ2-1, with unresolved D. The CDR3 runs to 14 residues. Trimming took off 4 bases at V and 7 bases at J, with 14 bases between the two ends. Germline assignment: CDR1 SGHVS and CDR2 FNYEAQ. Written as DNA, the CDR3 is TGTGCCAGCAGCTGGCGGATGCAGGAAAATGAGCAGTTCTTC. Residues: CASSWRMQENEQFF.

This chain connects TRBV20-1 to TRBJ2-7; the D is unclear. The V gene's germline CDR1 is DFQATT and CDR2 SNEGSKA (reference sequence). The CDR3 covers 15 residues. Trimming stripped 4 bases from V and 2 bases from J, with 18 bases between. The CDR3 coding sequence is TGCAGTGCTATCCAACCCAGGACCCAGGCCTACGAGCAGTACTTC. Its protein is CSAIQPRTQAYEQYF.

This clonotype showed up just a few times. The rearrangement uses TRBV6-2 or TRBV6-3 and TRBJ2-5, with D possibly being TRBD1 or TRBD2 (5 bases each). This CDR3 region has 15 residues. Per the germline V gene, CDR1 is MNHEY and CDR2 is SVGEGT. V lost 10 bases and J lost 4, with 22 bases in between. CDR3 in DNA: TGTGCCACCCGGGACCATGGGTCTTCGGGAGAGACCCAGTACTTC. Encoded protein: CATRDHGSSGETQYF.

The sample holds a few counts of this clonotype. The chain links TRBV6-1 to TRBJ2-1; D ambiguous. Germline V lookup: CDR1 MNHNS, CDR2 SASEGT. The CDR3 extends over 13 amino acids. V lost 5 bases to trimming and J lost 5 bases, with 10 bases between them. CDR3 in amino acids: CASSPRINNEQFF. DNA for the CDR3: TGTGCCAGCAGTCCGCGGATCAACAATGAGCAGTTCTTC.

This clonotype was seen more than once but under ten times. This chain joins TRBV29-1 and TRBJ2-7; a possible D gene is TRBD1 (5 bases). The CDR3 contains 13 residues. Trimming cost V 5 bases and J 9 bases, with 20 bases left between them. Germline CDR1 SQVTM, CDR2 ANQGSEA. CDR3 sequence (DNA): TGCAGCGTTTCTGACAGTCTCTACGATTGGCAGTACTTC. Translation gives CSVSDSLYDWQYF.

The rearrangement joins TRBV20-1 to TRBJ2-7; possible D gene TRBD1, 6 bases. Trimming shortened V by 4 bases and J by 7 bases, and 8 bases separated the two germline ends. This CDR3 is 10 amino acids long. CDR1 and CDR2 (germline): DFQATT, SNEGSKA (reference sequence). For the CDR3, the DNA is TGCAGTGCTAAGGGACAAGAGCAGTACTTC. Its protein is CSAKGQEQYF.

CDR3 nucleotide sequence: TGTGCCAGCAGCGTAGCCCCCTGGCAGGGTGGAACCTACGAGCAGTACTTC. This gives the protein CASSVAPWQGGTYEQYF. This sequence joins TRBV9 and TRBJ2-7, with a weak D call TRBD1 (5 bases). The CDR3 is 17 amino acids. V was cut by 0 bases and J by 2 bases, with 18 bases left in between. Germline loops: CDR1 SGDLS, CDR2 YYNGEE. The variable domain in full, completed from reference TRBV9 and TRBJ2-7, reads DSGVTQTPKHLITATGQRVTLRCSPRSGDLSVYWYQQSLDQGLQFLIQYYNGEERAKGNILERFSAQQFPDLHSELNLSSLELGDSALYFCASSVAPWQGGTYEQYFGPGTRLTVT.

This clonotype was counted ten times or more. This rearrangement joins TRBV20-1 to TRBJ1-2; D is uncertain. This CDR3 comprises 12 residues. V lost 1 base, J lost 7 bases, and 10 bases lay in between. In germline, CDR1 is DFQATT, CDR2 SNEGSKA (reference sequence). The CDR3 sequence is CSARGVPSGYTF. CDR3 nucleotides: TGCAGTGCTAGAGGGGTTCCATCTGGCTACACCTTC.

This clonotype was seen a few times. The V and J genes are TRBV5-1 and TRBJ2-1; possible D gene TRBD2, 5 bases. Looked up from germline, CDR1 is SGHRS and CDR2 is YFSETQ. The CDR3 has 13 residues. The V end was cut by 4 bases, the J end by 9 bases, with 14 bases between. CDR3 amino acids: CASSRISGGEQFF. The DNA for the CDR3 is TGCGCCAGCAGCCGGATAAGCGGCGGTGAGCAGTTCTTC.

This sequence joins TRBV20-1 and TRBJ2-1; 11 bases line up with TRBD2. The CDR3 runs to 15 residues. The ends lost 0 bases at V and 7 bases at J; junction bases unmatched: 5. Germline lookup yields CDR1 DFQATT and CDR2 SNEGSKA (reference sequence). This CDR3 is CSARERTSGLNEQFF. The CDR3 nucleotides read TGCAGTGCTAGAGAGAGGACTAGCGGGCTTAATGAGCAGTTCTTC.

Ten or more counts support this clonotype. J is TRBJ2-7 and V is TRBV7-9; 10 bases align to TRBD2. With V trimmed by 5 bases and J by 4 bases, 11 bases remained unmatched. CDR1 SEHNR and CDR2 FQNEAQ come from the germline V gene (reference sequence). This CDR3 has 16 amino acids. The CDR3 DNA follows: TGTGCCAGCAGCCGGTGGACTAGCGGAAGAGCATACGAGCAGTACTTC. Translating gives CASSRWTSGRAYEQYF. Combining the CDR3 with reference TRBV7-9 and TRBJ2-7 gives the whole variable domain DTGVSQNPRHKITKRGQNVTFRCDPISEHNRLYWYRQTLGQGPEFLTYFQNEAQLEKSRLLSDRFSAERPKGSFSTLEIQRTEQGDSAMYLCASSRWTSGRAYEQYFGPGTRLTVT.

Many counts were recorded for this clonotype. The rearrangement joins TRBV21-1 to TRBJ2-3; the table's D gene call, TRBD1, was not cross checked with the DNA. TRBV21-1 constitutes a pseudogene. There are 19 residues in the CDR3. The CDR3 protein is CASSKEADRPNLSPDTQYF. In nucleotides, the CDR3 is TGTGCCAGCAGCAAAGAGGCCGACAGGCCGAATTTATCACCAGATACGCAGTATTTT.

This clonotype was counted ten times or more. V and J are TRBV11-2 and TRBJ2-1; D ambiguous. Trimming stripped 1 base from V and 9 bases from J, with 16 bases between. The CDR3 is made up of 15 amino acids. Germline loops: CDR1 SGHAT, CDR2 FQNNGV. The CDR3 spells CASSLVPPGFGEQFF. CDR3 nucleotides: TGTGCCAGCAGCTTAGTCCCCCCCGGATTTGGTGAGCAGTTCTTC.

The chain couples TRBV15 to TRBJ2-7; the match to TRBD2 covers 7 bases. The CDR3 sequence is 14 residues long. Germline V gene data show CDR1 as LNHNV and CDR2 as YYDKDF (reference sequence). Trimming cost V 1 base and J 2 bases; bases outside gene matches: 2. The CDR3 DNA follows: TGTGCCACCAGCAGAGGCGGGAGTCCCTACGAGCAGTACTTC. It translates to CATSRGGSPYEQYF.

This clonotype was recorded a few times. The V and J genes are TRBV15 and TRBJ2-5; TRBD1 matches at 7 bases. J gave up 5 bases and V 0 bases, and 12 bases lay outside the gene matches. Germline CDR1 is LNHNV and CDR2 is YYDKDF (reference sequence). CDR3 size: 17 residues. For the CDR3, the DNA is TGTGCCACCAGCAGAGATGGTCAGGGGGTGGCATCGGAGACCCAGTACTTC. The encoded protein is CATSRDGQGVASETQYF.

This clonotype was seen a handful of times. The chain has TRBV30 and TRBJ2-7, with unresolved D. Trimming shortened V by 2 bases and J by 7 bases, and 18 bases separated the two germline ends. The CDR3 spans 14 residues. The germline CDR1 and CDR2 sequences are GTSNPN and SVGIG (reference sequence). The CDR3 DNA follows: TGTGCCTGGAGTACCGCCAGGCAAGCGCAGGAGCAGTACTTC. Translated: CAWSTARQAQEQYF. The variable domain in full, with the rest retrieved from reference TRBV30 and TRBJ2-7, is SQTIHQWPATLVQPVGSPLSLECTVEGTSNPNLYWYRQAAGRGLQLLFYSVGIGQISSEVPQNLSASRPQDRQFILSSKKLLLSDSGFYLCAWSTARQAQEQYFGPGTRLTVT.

A few counts support this clonotype. The chain couples TRBV12-3 or TRBV12-4 to TRBJ2-7; a weak D match, TRBD1 (5 bases). The V end lost 3 bases, the J end lost 5 bases, and 17 bases lay between the germline ends. This CDR3 is built from 15 residues. DNA for the CDR3: TGTGCCAGCAGTTTCTCAGGCGGACACCCCGACGAGCAGTACTTC. Translating gives CASSFSGGHPDEQYF.

This clonotype was recorded once. V gene TRBV10-3 combines with J gene TRBJ1-6; 9 bases match TRBD1. This CDR3 is 15 amino acids long. J gave up 10 bases and V 3 bases, and 7 bases lay outside the gene matches. The germline V gene has CDR1 ENHRY and CDR2 SYGVKD. CDR3 nucleotides: TGTGCCATCAGTGACAACAGGGGGCTAATCTCACCCCTCCACTTT. Translation: CAISDNRGLISPLHF.

This clonotype was detected a few times. The V call is TRBV7-2, the J call TRBJ2-7; TRBD1 agrees at 7 bases. CDR1 and CDR2 from the germline V gene are SGHTA and FQGNSA. The CDR3 covers 17 residues. V lost 0 bases to trimming and J lost 2 bases; unmatched junction nucleotides: 10. In DNA form, the CDR3 reads TGTGCCAGCAGCTTAGCGTTCGGGCAGGGGGTCACCTACGAGCAGTACTTC. It is translated as CASSLAFGQGVTYEQYF.

This clonotype has ten or more counts. This chain joins TRBV29-1 and TRBJ2-5; unclear D gene. Germline V gives CDR1 SQVTM, CDR2 ANQGSEA. This CDR3 is built from 10 residues. Trimming took 8 bases from V and 2 from J, leaving 6 bases between them. CDR3 bases: TGCAGCACCCAGCAAGAGACCCAGTACTTC. Translating it yields CSTQQETQYF.